This TCR beta chain was profiled in a study of monozygotic twins with inflammatory bowel disease. The study, taken as a whole, reports: Fewer clonotypes were shared with others by IBD patients than by healthy twins, especially with disease activity.

The germline gives CDR1 KGHSH, CDR2 LQKENI. The CDR3 runs 13 residues. Total RNA was isolated from whole blood without T cell sorting. A note on this clonotype: Its antigen is as yet unknown.

Through template switching, UMIs that included a 6-nucleotide sample barcode were added. TCRdb re-called the 5' RACE reads; every CDR3 protein appears as one record, without DNA. This listing includes 110,000 or so distinct CDR3 sequences. This TCR was recovered from a human donor with ulcerative colitis or Crohn's disease, or a healthy co-twin of an affected twin (not recorded which). The sequencing sample was made of blood. V and J are TRBV18 and TRBJ1-1. The CDR3 sequence is CASSPERQTEAFF.